This entry describes one T cell receptor beta chain. Antigen: not known. The data are from a study of T cell responses to AZD1222 COVID-19 vaccine. Study details: Second-dose intervals of approximately 4 or approximately 12 weeks were pooled. The study's findings and limits: Following two doses of AZD1222, Spike-specific TCR breadth and depth rose.

The data were produced by immunoSEQ multiplex PCR, yet TCRdb's version contains in-frame clones alone and is incomplete. The sample has fewer than 140,000 clones; roughly 90% are singletons. The CDR3 has 15 amino acids. V gave up 0 bases and J gave up 1 base; unmatched junction bases: 4. Germline CDR1 is SGDLS and CDR2 is YYNGEE. The rearrangement uses TRBV9 and TRBJ2-7; 7 bases fit TRBD2. The sample consisted of peripheral blood, taken on day 0 of AZD1222 vaccination. The sequence derives from an adult in good health. The DNA of the CDR3 is TGTGCCAGCAGCGTAGATCCGGGGGGTTCCTACGAGCAGTACTTC. Protein product: CASSVDPGGSYEQYF.